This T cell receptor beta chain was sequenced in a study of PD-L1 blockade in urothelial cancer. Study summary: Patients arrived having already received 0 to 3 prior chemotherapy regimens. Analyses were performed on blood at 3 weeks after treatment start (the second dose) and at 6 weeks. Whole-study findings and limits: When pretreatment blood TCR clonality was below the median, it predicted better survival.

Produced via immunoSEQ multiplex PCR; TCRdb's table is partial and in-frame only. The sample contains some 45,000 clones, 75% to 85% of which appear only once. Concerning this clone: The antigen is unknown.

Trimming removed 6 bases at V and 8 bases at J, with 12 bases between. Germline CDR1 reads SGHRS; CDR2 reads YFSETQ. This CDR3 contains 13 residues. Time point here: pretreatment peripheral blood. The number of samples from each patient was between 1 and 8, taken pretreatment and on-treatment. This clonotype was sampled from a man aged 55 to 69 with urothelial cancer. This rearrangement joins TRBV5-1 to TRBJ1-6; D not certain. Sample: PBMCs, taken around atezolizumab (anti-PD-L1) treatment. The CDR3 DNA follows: TGCGCCAGCATGAGGGATGTGGATTCACCCCTCCACTTT. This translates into CASMRDVDSPLHF. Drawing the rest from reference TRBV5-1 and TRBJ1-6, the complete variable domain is KAGVTQTPRYLIKTRGQQVTLSCSPISGHRSVSWYQQTPGQGLQFLFEYFSETQRNKGNFPGRFSGRQFSNSRSEMNVSTLELGDSALYLCASMRDVDSPLHFGNGTRLTVT.